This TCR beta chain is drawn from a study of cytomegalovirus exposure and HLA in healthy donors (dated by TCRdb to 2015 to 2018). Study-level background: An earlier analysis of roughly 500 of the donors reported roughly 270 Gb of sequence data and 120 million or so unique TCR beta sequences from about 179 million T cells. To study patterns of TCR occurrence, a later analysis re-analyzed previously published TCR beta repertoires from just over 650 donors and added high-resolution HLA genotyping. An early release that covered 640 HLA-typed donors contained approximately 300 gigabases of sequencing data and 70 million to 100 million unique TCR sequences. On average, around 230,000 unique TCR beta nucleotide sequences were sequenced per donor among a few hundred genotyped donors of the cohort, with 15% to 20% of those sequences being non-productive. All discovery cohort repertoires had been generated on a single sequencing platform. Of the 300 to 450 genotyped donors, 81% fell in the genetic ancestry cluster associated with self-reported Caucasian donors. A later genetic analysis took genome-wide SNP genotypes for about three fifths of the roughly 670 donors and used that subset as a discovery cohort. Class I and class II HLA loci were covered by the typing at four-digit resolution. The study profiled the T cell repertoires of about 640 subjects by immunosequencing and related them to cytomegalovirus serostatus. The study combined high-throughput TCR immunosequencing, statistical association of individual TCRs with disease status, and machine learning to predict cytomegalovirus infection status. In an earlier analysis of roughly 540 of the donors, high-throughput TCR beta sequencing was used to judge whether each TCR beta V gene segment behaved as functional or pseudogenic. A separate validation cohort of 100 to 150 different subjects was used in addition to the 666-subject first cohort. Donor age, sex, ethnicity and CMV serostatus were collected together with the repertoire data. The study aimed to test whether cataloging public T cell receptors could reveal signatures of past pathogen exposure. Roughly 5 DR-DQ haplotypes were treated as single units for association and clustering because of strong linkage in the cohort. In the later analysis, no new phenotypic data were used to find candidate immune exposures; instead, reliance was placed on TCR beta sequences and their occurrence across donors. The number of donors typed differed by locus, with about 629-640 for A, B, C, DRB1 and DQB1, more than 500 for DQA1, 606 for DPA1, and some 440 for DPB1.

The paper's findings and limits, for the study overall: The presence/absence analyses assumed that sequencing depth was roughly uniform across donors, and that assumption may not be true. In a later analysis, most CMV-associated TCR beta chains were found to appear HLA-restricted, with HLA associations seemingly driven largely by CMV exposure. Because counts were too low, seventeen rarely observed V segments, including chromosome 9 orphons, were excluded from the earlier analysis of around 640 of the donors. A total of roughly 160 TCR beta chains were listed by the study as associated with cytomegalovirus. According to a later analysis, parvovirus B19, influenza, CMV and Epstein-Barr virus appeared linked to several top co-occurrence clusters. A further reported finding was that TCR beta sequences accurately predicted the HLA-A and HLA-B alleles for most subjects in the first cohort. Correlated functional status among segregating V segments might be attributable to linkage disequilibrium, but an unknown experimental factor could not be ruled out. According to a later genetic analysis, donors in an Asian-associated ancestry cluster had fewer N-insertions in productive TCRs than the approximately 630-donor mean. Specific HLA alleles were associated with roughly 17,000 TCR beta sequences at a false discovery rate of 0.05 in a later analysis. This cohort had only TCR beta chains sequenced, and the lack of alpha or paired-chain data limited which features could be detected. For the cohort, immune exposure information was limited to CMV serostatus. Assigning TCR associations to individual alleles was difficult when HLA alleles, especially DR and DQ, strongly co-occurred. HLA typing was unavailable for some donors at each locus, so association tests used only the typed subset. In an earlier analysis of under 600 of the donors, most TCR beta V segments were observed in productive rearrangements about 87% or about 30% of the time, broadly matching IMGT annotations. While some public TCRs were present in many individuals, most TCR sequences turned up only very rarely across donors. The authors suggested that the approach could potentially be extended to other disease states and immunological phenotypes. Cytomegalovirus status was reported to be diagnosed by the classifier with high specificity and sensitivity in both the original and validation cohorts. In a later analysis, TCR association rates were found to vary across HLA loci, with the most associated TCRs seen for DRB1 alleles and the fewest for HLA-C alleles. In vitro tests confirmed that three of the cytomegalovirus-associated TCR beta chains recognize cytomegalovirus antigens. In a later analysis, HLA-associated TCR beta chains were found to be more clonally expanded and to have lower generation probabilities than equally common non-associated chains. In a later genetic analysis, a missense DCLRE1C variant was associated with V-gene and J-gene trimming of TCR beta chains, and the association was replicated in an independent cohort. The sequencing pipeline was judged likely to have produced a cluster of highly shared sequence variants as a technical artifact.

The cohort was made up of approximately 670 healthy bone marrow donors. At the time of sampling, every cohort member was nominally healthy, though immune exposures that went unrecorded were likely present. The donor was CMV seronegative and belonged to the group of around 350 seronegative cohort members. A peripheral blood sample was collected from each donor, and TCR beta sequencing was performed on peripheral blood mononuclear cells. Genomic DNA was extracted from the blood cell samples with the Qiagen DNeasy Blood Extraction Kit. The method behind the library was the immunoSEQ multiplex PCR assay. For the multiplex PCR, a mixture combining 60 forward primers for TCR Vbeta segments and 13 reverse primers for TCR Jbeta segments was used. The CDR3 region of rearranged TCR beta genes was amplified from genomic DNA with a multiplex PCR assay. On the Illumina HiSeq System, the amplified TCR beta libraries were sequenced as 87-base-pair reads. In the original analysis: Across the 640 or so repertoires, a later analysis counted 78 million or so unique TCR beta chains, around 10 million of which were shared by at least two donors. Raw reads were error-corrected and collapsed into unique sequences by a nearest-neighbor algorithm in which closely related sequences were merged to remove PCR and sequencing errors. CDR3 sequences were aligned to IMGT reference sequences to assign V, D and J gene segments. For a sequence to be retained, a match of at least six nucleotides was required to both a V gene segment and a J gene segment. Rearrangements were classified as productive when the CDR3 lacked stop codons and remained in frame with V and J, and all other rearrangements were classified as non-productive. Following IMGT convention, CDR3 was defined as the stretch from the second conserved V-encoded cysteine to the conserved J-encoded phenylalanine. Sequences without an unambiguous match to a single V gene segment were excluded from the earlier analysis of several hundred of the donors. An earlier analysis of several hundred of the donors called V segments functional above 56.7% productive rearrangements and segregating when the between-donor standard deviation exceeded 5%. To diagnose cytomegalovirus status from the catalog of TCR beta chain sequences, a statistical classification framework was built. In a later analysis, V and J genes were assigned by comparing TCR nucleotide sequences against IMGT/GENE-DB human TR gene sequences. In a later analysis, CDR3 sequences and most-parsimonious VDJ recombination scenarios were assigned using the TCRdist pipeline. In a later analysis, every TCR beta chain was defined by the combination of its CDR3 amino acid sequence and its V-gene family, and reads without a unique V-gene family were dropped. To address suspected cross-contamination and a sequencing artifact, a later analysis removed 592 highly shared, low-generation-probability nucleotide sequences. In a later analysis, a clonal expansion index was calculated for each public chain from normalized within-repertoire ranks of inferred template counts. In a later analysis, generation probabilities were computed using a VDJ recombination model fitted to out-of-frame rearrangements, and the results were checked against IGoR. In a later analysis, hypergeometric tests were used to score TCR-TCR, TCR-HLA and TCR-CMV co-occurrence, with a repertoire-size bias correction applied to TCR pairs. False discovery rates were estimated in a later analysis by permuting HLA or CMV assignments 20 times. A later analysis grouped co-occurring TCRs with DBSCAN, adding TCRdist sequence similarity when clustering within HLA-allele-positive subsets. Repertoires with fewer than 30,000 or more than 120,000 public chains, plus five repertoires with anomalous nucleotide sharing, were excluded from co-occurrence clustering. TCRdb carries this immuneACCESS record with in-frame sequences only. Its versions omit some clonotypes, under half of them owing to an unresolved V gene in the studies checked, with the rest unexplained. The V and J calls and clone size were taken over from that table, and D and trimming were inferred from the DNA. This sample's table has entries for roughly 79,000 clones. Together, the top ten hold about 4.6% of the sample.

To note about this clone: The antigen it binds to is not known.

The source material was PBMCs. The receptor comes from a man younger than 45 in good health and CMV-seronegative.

This receptor has the CDR3 CASSQDPQGSETQYF. The nucleotide sequence is TGTGCCAGCAGCCAAGACCCCCAGGGGTCGGAGACCCAGTACTTC. The chain was built from TRBV4-2 and TRBJ2-5; the D region possibly corresponds to TRBD1 (6 bases align). Trimming takes 0 bases from V and 5 bases from J, and the germline ends sit 13 bases apart. The CDR3 covers 15 residues, taking in both the cysteine and the phenylalanine. The read is trimmed to its CDR3 DNA, 45 bases read in frame from base 1. The germline V gene encodes CDR1 LGHNA and CDR2 YNFKEQ.